These 5 T cell receptor beta chains came from one sample sequenced in a study of technical replicates of blood from a few donors. TCRdb keeps only in-frame clones here, not all; method: immunoSEQ multiplex PCR. Among around 65,000 clones listed, about 86% were seen once. Sequenced material: PBMCs. The receptor set was obtained from a human donor in good health. Some clones in this sample may be carry-over from other donors' samples.

This clone showed up many times. The chain employs TRBV6-4 and TRBJ2-3; 9 positions match TRBD2. CDR3 length: 16 residues. V was pared by 3 bases and J by 2 bases, with 6 bases of the junction left unmatched. Germline lookup yields CDR1 MRHNA and CDR2 SNTAGT. CDR3: CASSETGGGATDTQYF. The CDR3, as DNA: TGTGCCAGCAGTGAGACGGGCGGGGGGGCCACAGATACGCAGTATTTT.

This clone appeared once. The rearrangement uses TRBV5-1 and TRBJ2-1; 7 positions match TRBD1. J lost 3 bases, V lost 0 bases, and 3 bases had no gene match. Germline CDR1 SGHRS, CDR2 YFSETQ. The CDR3 consists of 15 residues. The CDR3 coding sequence is TGCGCCAGCAGCTTGGTCAGGGGGAACTACAATGAGCAGTTCTTC. Translated, it gives CASSLVRGNYNEQFF.

The genes are TRBV10-3 and TRBJ2-2, with D perhaps matching TRBD1 (6 bases). Germline CDR1 is ENHRY and CDR2 is SYGVKD. V dropped 4 bases and J dropped 3 bases, with 9 bases sitting between them. CDR3 length: 14 amino acids. CDR3 bases: TGTGCCATCAGTGGGGCAGGGGACACCGGGGAGCTGTTTTTT. It is translated as CAISGAGDTGELFF.

This clone was detected only once. The chain links TRBV6-5 to TRBJ2-5; TRBD2 matches 11 bases. The V gene's germline CDR1 is MNHEY and CDR2 SVGAGI. The CDR3 consists of 15 residues. V lost 6 bases to trimming and J lost 3 bases; unmatched junction nucleotides: 6. CDR3 sequence (DNA): TGTGCCAGCAGGACGGGACTAGCGGAAAAAGAGACCCAGTACTTC. This gives the protein CASRTGLAEKETQYF.

The V gene is TRBV6-1, the J gene TRBJ1-2; tentative D call: TRBD1 (5 bases). The V gene's germline CDR1 is MNHNS and CDR2 SASEGT. CDR3 size: 12 residues. V was shortened by 0 bases and J by 8 bases, with 7 bases between the two germline ends. The CDR3: CASSEAGHGYTF. CDR3 DNA sequence: TGTGCCAGCAGTGAAGCAGGACACGGCTACACCTTC.